This T cell receptor (beta chain) derives from a study of blood T cell repertoires in COVID-19. On the study more broadly: The cDNA or gDNA used as material had been derived from T cells, B-cell-depleted T cells, or PBMCs.

Trimming pared 0 bases from V and 10 bases from J, leaving 7 bases between. This CDR3 region has 13 residues. The germline gives CDR1 LNHDA, CDR2 SQIVND (reference sequence). As originally analysed: Scientists estimated how many nucleated cells there were by amplifying reference gene primers. The data were produced by immunoSEQ multiplex PCR, yet TCRdb's version contains in-frame clones alone and is incomplete. V, J and clone size were drawn from that table, and D and trimming were deduced from the DNA. The top ten clones hold approximately 10% of a sample with roughly 250,000 clones, about 80% of them seen once.

The specimen sequenced was peripheral blood. The chain joins TRBV19 to TRBJ1-6; D is undetermined. This clonotype was sampled from a woman of 80 years or more with acute or convalescent COVID-19. The CDR3 region has the DNA TGTGCCAGTAGTATAGATCGGTGGTCACCCCTCCACTTT. As protein: CASSIDRWSPLHF.